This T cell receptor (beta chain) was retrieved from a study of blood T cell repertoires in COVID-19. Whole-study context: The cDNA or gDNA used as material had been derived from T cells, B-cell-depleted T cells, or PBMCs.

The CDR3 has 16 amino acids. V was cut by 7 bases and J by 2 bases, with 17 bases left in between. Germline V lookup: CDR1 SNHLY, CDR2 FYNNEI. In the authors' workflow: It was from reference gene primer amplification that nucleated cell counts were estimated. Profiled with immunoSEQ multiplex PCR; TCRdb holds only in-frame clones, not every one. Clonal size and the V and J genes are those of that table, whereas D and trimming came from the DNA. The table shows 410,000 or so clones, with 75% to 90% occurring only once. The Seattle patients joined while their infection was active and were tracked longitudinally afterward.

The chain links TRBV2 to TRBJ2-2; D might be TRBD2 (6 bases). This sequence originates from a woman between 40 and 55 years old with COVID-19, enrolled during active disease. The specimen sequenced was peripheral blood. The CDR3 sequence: CASIQIGTLNTGELFF. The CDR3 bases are TGTGCCAGCATCCAAATTGGGACTTTAAACACCGGGGAGCTGTTTTTT.